Many counts were recorded for the clone carrying this T cell receptor beta chain. No antigen is known for it. The use of a sample-barcoded 5' primer and a J-beta primer mix characterized a second PCR of about 6 to 12 cycles. TCRdb processed the 5' RACE reads anew with MiXCR; each CDR3 protein has one entry. Among roughly 730,000 distinct CDR3 sequences listed, just over 55% were seen once. The CDR3 extends over 13 amino acids. In germline, CDR1 is DFQATT, CDR2 SNEGSKA (reference sequence). The trim removed 6 bases at V and 4 bases at J, leaving 7 bases unmatched. The data were obtained in a study of blood T cells in healthy people across ages. Notes on the study in general: Unsorted PBMCs blocked a conclusive comparison of naive and antigen-experienced cells. The CMV status of each donor remained undetermined, and this could have confounded shifts in expanded clonotypes.

For every donor, a draw yielded about 10 milliliters of peripheral blood. The specimen sequenced was blood. This sequence originates from a man in his forties in good health. The chain has TRBV20-1 and TRBJ2-7; 9 positions agree with TRBD1. The CDR3 DNA reads TGCAGTGCCGCGCCCGGGACAGGGTACGAGCAGTACTTC. Its translation: CSAAPGTGYEQYF.